Following are 25 T cell receptor beta chains from one sample sequenced in a study of T-cell memory formation after mild COVID-19. MiXCR was run by TCRdb on the 5' RACE reads, yielding one entry per CDR3 protein. The sample lists under 300,000 distinct CDR3 sequences, 9.4% seen once, with 22% in the top ten. Sequencing was done on a sample of PBMCs or a T cell subset sorted from them (not recorded which). The receptors originated from a man aged 18 to 29 who had mild COVID-19 (a few samples of this study predate the infection). Cell type and time point are not known.

This clonotype has more than one count but fewer than ten. The rearrangement joins TRBV14 to TRBJ1-2, with 9 positions matching TRBD1. Germline values: CDR1 SGHDN, CDR2 FVKESK. Unmatched junction bases numbered 16, after V lost 3 bases and J lost 5 bases. The CDR3 has 18 residues. This CDR3 is CASSHFYRDRALGYGYTF. CDR3 DNA: TGTGCCAGCAGCCATTTCTATCGGGACAGGGCCCTGGGGTATGGCTACACCTTC.

This clonotype was observed a few times. The chain has TRBV12-3 or TRBV12-4 and TRBJ1-3, with TRBD1 identical over 8 bases. The CDR3 spans 15 residues. After removal of 6 bases from V and 4 bases from J, the junction contained 8 bases not matched to a gene. The CDR3 nucleotides read TGTGCCAGCAGCCCATCGACAGGGGACGGAAACACCATATATTTT. Protein product: CASSPSTGDGNTIYF.

This clonotype has a count of ten or more. The chain couples TRBV20-1 to TRBJ2-1; a possible D gene is TRBD2 (5 bases). This CDR3 is 14 amino acids long. CDR1 is DFQATT, CDR2 SNEGSKA, per germline (reference sequence). With 6 bases removed from V and 5 bases from J, the gap between germline ends came to 17 bases. The CDR3 DNA sequence: TGCAGTGCCCCGGACTTGAAGGAAGACAATGAGCAGTTCTTC. Its protein product is CSAPDLKEDNEQFF.

This clonotype was recorded a few times. V usage is TRBV6-5 and J usage is TRBJ2-1; D unresolved. CDR3 length: 18 residues. Trimming took off 5 bases at V and 7 bases at J, with 27 bases between the two ends. CDR1 is MNHEY and CDR2 is SVGAGI in the germline V gene. The CDR3, as DNA: TGTGCCAGCAGTCCCGACTTGAGGCCGGCCCGGGTGTGGAATGAGCAGTTCTTC. Translation gives CASSPDLRPARVWNEQFF.

There are many counts of this clonotype. This rearrangement joins TRBV4-1 to TRBJ1-6; 10 positions match TRBD1. V was pared by 4 bases and J by 10 bases, with 13 bases of the junction left unmatched. Germline CDR1 reads MGHRA; CDR2 reads YSYEKL. The CDR3 consists of 17 residues. The CDR3 region has the DNA TGCGCCAGCAGCCCAGCCCCGGGACAGGGGTATCCGTCACCCCTCCACTTT. Its protein product is CASSPAPGQGYPSPLHF.

This clonotype was counted between two and nine times. This chain connects TRBV28 to TRBJ1-2; TRBD1 matches 7 bases. Looked up from germline, CDR1 is MDHEN and CDR2 is SYDVKM. The CDR3 spans 13 residues. The V segment lost 7 bases and the J segment 8 bases; nucleotides outside the gene matches: 10. The CDR3 DNA reads as TGTGCCAGCACACAACAGGGGAGGCACGGCTACACCTTC. Translated: CASTQQGRHGYTF.

This chain uses TRBV4-2 with TRBJ1-2, with unresolved D. The V gene's germline CDR1 is LGHNA and CDR2 YNFKEQ. CDR3 length equals 12 residues. V gave up 4 bases and J gave up 6 bases, with 9 bases separating them. The CDR3 nucleotides read TGTGCCAGCAGCCCCGGAACGGATGGCTACACCTTC. This gives the protein CASSPGTDGYTF.

J is TRBJ1-2 and V is TRBV7-2; no definite D call. CDR1 SGHTA and CDR2 FQGNSA come from the germline V gene. V lost 2 bases and J lost 2, with 6 bases in between. The CDR3 consists of 13 residues. The CDR3: CASSLSSNYGYTF. In DNA form, the CDR3 reads TGTGCCAGCAGCTTATCTTCGAACTATGGCTACACCTTC.

The chain links TRBV7-8 to TRBJ1-1; no clear D. The CDR3 spans 12 residues. CDR1 and CDR2 (germline): SGHVS, FQNEAQ. V lost 5 bases, J lost 7 bases, and 11 bases lay in between. This chain's CDR3 is CASSLRAGEAFF. The DNA for the CDR3 is TGTGCCAGCAGCCTCCGGGCAGGTGAAGCTTTCTTT.

This clonotype was seen a few times. This sequence joins TRBV21-1 and TRBJ1-4; TRBD1 is the table's D call, not checked against the DNA. TRBV21-1 is termed a pseudogene. This CDR3 spans 19 amino acids. The CDR3 DNA is TGTGCCAGCAGCAAAAGGAGAGTCTGGGGGGGCCTTTGGAATGAAAAACTGTTTTTT. This codes for CASSKRRVWGGLWNEKLFF.

The J gene is TRBJ2-2, the V gene TRBV5-1; 8 bases match TRBD1. The ends lost 4 bases at V and 7 bases at J; junction bases unmatched: 9. Germline CDR1 reads SGHRS; CDR2 reads YFSETQ. This CDR3 has 15 residues. CDR3 region: CASSLFLTGDGELFF. The CDR3 DNA is TGCGCCAGCAGCCTATTCTTGACAGGGGACGGGGAGCTGTTTTTT.

This rearrangement joins TRBV4-2 to TRBJ1-1; tentative D call: TRBD1 (6 bases). The CDR3 runs to 14 residues. The germline CDR1 and CDR2 sequences are LGHNA and YNFKEQ. Trimming took 0 bases from V and 8 from J, leaving 13 bases between them. CDR3 DNA sequence: TGTGCCAGCAGCCAAGATCAGGGGCGTTCCGAAGCTTTCTTT. This translates into CASSQDQGRSEAFF.

This clonotype was observed a few times. The chain recombines TRBV6-6 with TRBJ2-3, with 7 bases fitting TRBD2. The germline gives CDR1 MNHNY, CDR2 SVGAGI (reference sequence). The V gene end was trimmed by 7 bases and the J gene end by 8 bases; junction bases not matched to a gene: 3. CDR3 length: 11 amino acids. Here the CDR3 reads CASTAGVTQYF. The CDR3 DNA is TGTGCCAGCACCGCGGGGGTTACGCAGTATTTT.

The chain uses TRBV20-1 and TRBJ2-3, with no clear D. The CDR3 has 12 amino acids. V lost 2 bases to trimming and J lost 2 bases, with 5 bases between them. Germline lookup yields CDR1 DFQATT and CDR2 SNEGSKA (reference sequence). The DNA for the CDR3 is TGCAGTGCTAGATTCGACACAGATACGCAGTATTTT. It translates to CSARFDTDTQYF.

In this sample, this clonotype turned up a few times. The chain joins TRBV6-5 to TRBJ1-1; tentatively, D is TRBD1 (5 bases). The CDR3 runs 15 residues. V was clipped by 6 bases and J by 5 bases, with 19 bases between them. Looked up from germline, CDR1 is MNHEY and CDR2 is SVGAGI. For the CDR3, the DNA is TGTGCCAGCAGCCTCAGGGTGACGGGAGGGACTGAAGCTTTCTTT. Translated: CASSLRVTGGTEAFF.

The CDR3 DNA follows: TGCGCCAGCAGCCAAGATTCGGGCGGGGGCCCTTACAATGAGCAGTTCTTC. It specifies CASSQDSGGGPYNEQFF. The chain joins TRBV4-3 to TRBJ2-1; D might be TRBD2 (7 bases). The CDR3 has 17 amino acids. The germline CDR1 and CDR2 sequences are LGHNA and YSLEER. Trimming took 0 bases from V and 4 from J, leaving 16 bases between them.

This clonotype was found a few times. This sequence joins TRBV10-3 and TRBJ2-3; 7 bases line up with TRBD1. J was trimmed by 6 bases and V by 5 bases; bases with no gene match: 8. Germline CDR1 ENHRY, CDR2 SYGVKD. The CDR3 runs 14 residues. The CDR3 DNA is TGTGCCATCAGTAAGGACAGGCGCCGCGATACGCAGTATTTT. Translation: CAISKDRRRDTQYF.

This clonotype came up a few times. The chain combines TRBV7-3 with TRBJ2-1; 9 bases align to TRBD1. The CDR3 spans 15 residues. The junction had 8 bases not matched to a gene; V was cut back by 4 bases and J by 7 bases. The germline V gene has CDR1 SGHTA and CDR2 FQGTGA. The CDR3 DNA follows: TGTGCCAGCAGCTCGACAGGGGGTGCTACGAATGAGCAGTTCTTC. Protein: CASSSTGGATNEQFF.

This clonotype was detected only a few times. The CDR3 here is CASSPLAGAGELFF. The CDR3, as DNA: TGTGCCAGCAGCCCTCTAGCGGGGGCCGGGGAGCTGTTTTTT. The rearrangement joins TRBV7-2 to TRBJ2-2; TRBD2 agrees at 10 bases. J gave up 6 bases and V 5 bases, and 3 bases lay outside the gene matches. The CDR3 runs to 14 residues. Per germline, CDR1 SGHTA and CDR2 FQGNSA.

This clonotype turned up a few times. The V and J genes are TRBV4-2 and TRBJ2-3; no firm D call. V lost 4 bases and J lost 0, with 11 bases in between. This CDR3 contains 15 residues. The germline CDR1 and CDR2 sequences are LGHNA and YNFKEQ. In DNA, the CDR3 is TGTGCCAGCAGCCGGCAGATGGAAAGCACAGATACGCAGTATTTT. Amino acids: CASSRQMESTDTQYF.

This clonotype was counted between two and nine times. This chain uses TRBV6-5 with TRBJ1-2; the match to TRBD1 covers 8 bases. The CDR3 runs to 15 residues. V was clipped by 4 bases and J by 4 bases; unmatched bases: 8. Germline CDR1 reads MNHEY; CDR2 reads SVGAGI. The CDR3 coding sequence is TGTGCCAGCAGTTCCCGACAGGGGAACATCTATGGCTACACCTTC. It is translated as CASSSRQGNIYGYTF.

The chain carries TRBV7-2 and TRBJ2-7; D call uncertain. Germline V gene sequence: CDR1 SGHTA, CDR2 FQGNSA. There are 15 residues in the CDR3. V lost 3 bases, J lost 0 bases, and 12 bases lay in between. The CDR3 DNA reads TGTGCCAGCAGCTTGTCGGCAAAGAGCTCCTACGAGCAGTACTTC. Translating it yields CASSLSAKSSYEQYF.

This chain uses TRBV10-3 with TRBJ2-1; TRBD2 matches 13 bases. V gave up 3 bases and J gave up 8 bases; unmatched junction bases: 4. The CDR3 consists of 15 residues. Germline V gene data show CDR1 as ENHRY and CDR2 as SYGVKD. The CDR3 protein is CAISDRTSGGDEQFF. The DNA of the CDR3 is TGTGCCATCAGTGATAGGACTAGCGGGGGCGATGAGCAGTTCTTC.

This clonotype was observed a few times. This chain uses TRBV5-6 with TRBJ1-2; maybe TRBD1 (5 bases). Trimming pared 4 bases from V and 1 base from J, leaving 17 bases between. This CDR3 has 16 amino acids. Germline V CDR1 and CDR2: SGHDT, YYEEEE. CDR3 protein: CASSPVGGRYNYGYTF. The DNA for the CDR3 is TGTGCCAGCAGCCCGGTGGGGGGACGTTATAACTATGGCTACACCTTC.

The chain combines TRBV10-3 with TRBJ2-3; a weak D match, TRBD2 (6 bases). V gave up 5 bases and J gave up 2 bases, with 17 bases separating them. The CDR3 runs 16 residues. CDR1 is ENHRY and CDR2 is SYGVKD in the germline V gene. This CDR3 is CAISSRGGEYTDTQYF. CDR3 coding DNA: TGTGCCATCAGTTCGCGAGGAGGGGAATACACAGATACGCAGTATTTT.